Following are 12 T cell receptor beta chains from one sample sequenced in a study of T cell responses to AZD1222 COVID-19 vaccine. Only in-frame clones appear in the TCRdb table, and some are missing; sequencing was by immunoSEQ multiplex PCR. The sample yields around 94,000 clones, about 88% seen once. Sequenced material: peripheral blood, taken on day 0 of AZD1222 vaccination. Every receptor here comes from an adult in good health.

This clone was found a few times. The chain links TRBV19 to TRBJ1-5, with TRBD1 matching over 8 bases. CDR1 is LNHDA and CDR2 is SQIVND in the germline V gene (reference sequence). The J segment lost 1 base and the V segment lost 10 bases, leaving 6 bases of the junction unmatched. The CDR3 length is 14 residues. The CDR3 loop reads CATGQGWSNQPQHF. The DNA for the CDR3 is TGTGCCACTGGACAGGGATGGAGCAATCAGCCCCAGCATTTT.

This clone was detected once. This chain joins TRBV29-1 and TRBJ1-2; 12 nucleotides line up with TRBD1. Germline assignment: CDR1 SQVTM and CDR2 ANQGSEA. J lost 6 bases, V lost 7 bases, and 12 bases had no gene match. The CDR3 is 15 residues long. Here the CDR3 reads CSGVGTGGEVNGYTF. CDR3 coding DNA: TGCAGCGGTGTCGGGACAGGGGGCGAAGTAAATGGCTACACCTTC.

The chain uses TRBV7-2 and TRBJ1-5; D is possibly TRBD1 (6 bases). The CDR3 loop spans 13 amino acids. From germline, CDR1 is SGHTA and CDR2 FQGNSA. The V and J ends lost 4 bases and 4 bases respectively, with 8 bases between them. As DNA, the CDR3 is TGTGCCAGCAGCTACAGGGTAAATCAGCCCCAGCATTTT. This translates into CASSYRVNQPQHF.

This clone was seen more than once but under ten times. The chain is built from TRBV15 and TRBJ1-5; D uncertain. The V end lost 1 base, the J end lost 5 bases, and 15 bases lay between the germline ends. The CDR3 has 16 amino acids. The germline CDR1 and CDR2 sequences are LNHNV and YYDKDF (reference sequence). The CDR3 DNA reads as TGTGCCACCAGCAGAGCATCTAGGTTCGGCGATCAGCCCCAGCATTTT. Its translation: CATSRASRFGDQPQHF.

The chain has TRBV10-3 and TRBJ1-4; the match to TRBD1 covers 7 bases. J gave up 8 bases and V 10 bases, and 10 bases lay outside the gene matches. The V gene's germline CDR1 is ENHRY and CDR2 SYGVKD. This CDR3 contains 13 residues. DNA for the CDR3: TGTGCCACCCGGTCCGGGACAGACGAAAAACTGTTTTTT. Amino acid sequence: CATRSGTDEKLFF.

The rearrangement uses TRBV2 and TRBJ2-7; TRBD1 matches 8 bases. Germline V gene data show CDR1 as SNHLY and CDR2 as FYNNEI. CDR3 length equals 17 residues. Unmatched junction bases numbered 14, after V lost 6 bases and J lost 1 base. CDR3 in DNA: TGTGCCAGCAGCGGATTGCTCCGGGACAGGCCTTCCTACGAGCAGTACTTC. Its protein is CASSGLLRDRPSYEQYF.

The chain combines TRBV5-1 with TRBJ1-5; TRBD1 agrees at 7 bases. V shed 0 bases and J 7 bases; nucleotides not matched to a gene: 7. Germline assignment: CDR1 SGHRS and CDR2 YFSETQ. This CDR3 has 15 amino acids. CDR3 loop: CASSLDTGDVQPQHF. The CDR3 nucleotides are TGCGCCAGCAGCTTGGACACAGGGGATGTCCAGCCCCAGCATTTT.

The chain uses TRBV6-5 and TRBJ1-5; 8 nucleotides line up with TRBD1. Germline V CDR1 and CDR2: MNHEY, SVGAGI. J was trimmed by 7 bases and V by 4 bases; bases with no gene match: 6. The CDR3 contains 14 residues. The CDR3 region is CASSFTGGGQPQHF. CDR3 sequence (DNA): TGTGCCAGCAGTTTTACAGGGGGAGGGCAGCCCCAGCATTTT.

This chain joins TRBV5-4 and TRBJ2-7; 7 nucleotides line up with TRBD1. The CDR3 totals 11 residues. V was pared by 4 bases and J by 6 bases, with 1 base of the junction left unmatched. The germline gives CDR1 SGHNT, CDR2 YYREEE (reference sequence). CDR3 protein: CASSRGPEQYF. DNA of the CDR3: TGTGCCAGCAGCAGGGGGCCCGAGCAGTACTTC. The complete variable domain, with remaining parts taken from reference TRBV5-4 and TRBJ2-7, reads ETGVTQSPTHLIKTRGQQVTLRCSSQSGHNTVSWYQQALGQGPQFIFQYYREEENGRGNFPPRFSGLQFPNYSSELNVNALELDDSALYLCASSRGPEQYFGPGTRLTVT.

The V gene is TRBV5-5, the J gene TRBJ2-5; 11 bases agree with TRBD2. Germline loops: CDR1 SGHKS, CDR2 YYEKEE (reference sequence). V was clipped by 2 bases and J by 4 bases; unmatched bases: 1. The CDR3 consists of 14 residues. The CDR3 region has the DNA TGTGCCAGCAGCTTCCTAGCGGGGGGAGAGACCCAGTACTTC. Protein: CASSFLAGGETQYF.

The chain has TRBV28 and TRBJ2-2; D may be TRBD2 (5 bases). This CDR3 spans 16 amino acids. V was trimmed by 7 bases and J by 0 bases, leaving 15 bases between them. From germline, CDR1 is MDHEN and CDR2 SYDVKM. The CDR3 sequence is CASTLLRATNTGELFF. DNA for the CDR3: TGTGCCAGCACCCTGTTGAGGGCCACGAACACCGGGGAGCTGTTTTTT.

This clone appeared once. The chain recombines TRBV2 with TRBJ1-2; D uncertain. The CDR3 spans 14 residues. Germline CDR1 reads SNHLY; CDR2 reads FYNNEI. V was clipped by 4 bases and J by 4 bases, with 13 bases between them. The CDR3 nucleotides read TGTGCCAGCAGTGCCGCCGGAGCGATCTATGGCTACACCTTC. This encodes CASSAAGAIYGYTF.